This TCR beta chain was sequenced in a study of technical replicates of blood from a few donors. With 6 bases removed from V and 4 bases from J, the gap between germline ends came to 24 bases. In germline, CDR1 is SNHLY, CDR2 FYNNEI. The CDR3 length is 18 residues. This table comes from immunoSEQ multiplex PCR, and its TCRdb copy is limited to in-frame clones, with some not included. The sample consists of approximately 14,000 clones, 80% of them appearing once. This sequence originates from a human donor in good health. Material for sequencing was PBMCs. The V gene is TRBV2, the J gene TRBJ2-2; D is perhaps TRBD2 (6 bases). The CDR3 coding sequence is TGTGCCAGCAGGGGGGGAGCGGGCTTCCGGGTATTCACCGGGGAGCTGTTTTTT. It yields the protein CASRGGAGFRVFTGELFF.